This TCR beta chain is from a study of T cell responses to AZD1222 COVID-19 vaccine. Findings and limits, study-wide: Seropositive AZD1222 recipients at baseline numbered only five or six. Clonal diversity may have been underestimated, and the donors were mostly white British, with more females than males. Spike-specific TCR breadth and depth went up after people got two AZD1222 doses. Unmutated variant regions are reportedly the target of nearly half of TCRs that are spike-specific.

Comments on this clone: No antigen is known for it.

Data came from immunoSEQ multiplex PCR; TCRdb stores just in-frame clones and leaves some out. This sample has some 150,000 clones, with about 90% found just once. V lost 6 bases to trimming and J lost 3 bases; unmatched junction nucleotides: 7. The CDR3 loop spans 14 amino acids. Germline loops: CDR1 KGHSH, CDR2 LQKENI. The chain has TRBV18 and TRBJ2-7, with 8 bases matching TRBD2. This receptor was identified in an adult who received the AZD1222 COVID-19 vaccine. Sequences were derived from peripheral blood, sampled 28 days after the second AZD1222 dose. The CDR3 spells CASSSREGLYEQYF. The CDR3 coding sequence is TGTGCCAGCTCCTCACGGGAGGGCCTCTACGAGCAGTACTTC.